This T cell receptor (beta chain) was identified in a study of blood T cell repertoires in COVID-19. Study background: Sites in the United States, Italy and Spain provided acute and convalescent COVID-19 samples. T cells, B-cell-depleted T cells, or PBMCs supplied cDNA or gDNA.

In the authors' workflow: For nucleated cells, counts were estimated from reference gene primer amplification. The data were produced by immunoSEQ multiplex PCR, yet TCRdb's version contains in-frame clones alone and is incomplete. V and J calls and clone size are those listed in that table; D and trimming were worked out from the DNA. The profile shows some 270,000 clones, roughly 90% of them singletons. The sequencing sample was made of peripheral blood. The sequence came from a man aged 25-45 years with acute or convalescent COVID-19.

The CDR3 reads CASSLDGLAGGRGNIQYF. CDR3 nucleotide sequence: TGTGCCAGCAGCTTAGATGGTCTAGCGGGAGGTCGGGGAAACATTCAGTACTTC. The rearrangement uses TRBV7-9 and TRBJ2-4, with 11 bases lining up with TRBD2. The J segment lost 6 bases and the V segment lost 1 base, leaving 11 bases of the junction unmatched. Germline assignment: CDR1 SEHNR and CDR2 FQNEAQ (reference sequence). The CDR3 has 18 residues. Together with reference TRBV7-9 and TRBJ2-4, the CDR3 gives the full variable domain: DTGVSQNPRHKITKRGQNVTFRCDPISEHNRLYWYRQTLGQGPEFLTYFQNEAQLEKSRLLSDRFSAERPKGSFSTLEIQRTEQGDSAMYLCASSLDGLAGGRGNIQYFGAGTRLSVL.